This T cell receptor (beta chain) was identified during a study of blood T cell repertoires in COVID-19. For the study at large: Researchers got acute and convalescent COVID-19 samples from the United States, Italy and Spain. The cDNA or gDNA used as material had been derived from T cells, B-cell-depleted T cells, or PBMCs.

Germline V gene lookup returns CDR1 LNHDA and CDR2 SQIVND (reference sequence). The CDR3 totals 13 residues. V lost 3 bases, J lost 2 bases, and 7 bases lay in between. This clone was counted once. The authors' processing: It was from reference gene primer amplification that nucleated cell counts were estimated. TCRdb keeps only in-frame clones here, not all; method: immunoSEQ multiplex PCR. That table furnishes V, J and clone size, whereas the DNA furnished D and trimming. This sample yields under 300,000 clones, of which 85% are seen a single time; roughly 13% belongs to the top ten. The TCR was taken from a human donor in a cohort sampled during active COVID-19. Sequencing used peripheral blood. The V and J genes are TRBV19 and TRBJ1-2; D is unclear. CDR3 bases: TGTGCCAGTAGTATCGAACAGAACTATGGCTACACCTTC. Its protein product is CASSIEQNYGYTF.